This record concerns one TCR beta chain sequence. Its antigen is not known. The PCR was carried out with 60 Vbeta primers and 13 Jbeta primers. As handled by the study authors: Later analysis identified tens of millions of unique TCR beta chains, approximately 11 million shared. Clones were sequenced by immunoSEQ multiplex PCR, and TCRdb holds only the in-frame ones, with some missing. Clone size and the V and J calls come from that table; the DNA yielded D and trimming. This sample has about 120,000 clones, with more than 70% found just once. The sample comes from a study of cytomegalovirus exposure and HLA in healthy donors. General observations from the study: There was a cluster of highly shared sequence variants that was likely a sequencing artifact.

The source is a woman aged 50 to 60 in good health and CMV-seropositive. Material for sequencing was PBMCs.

CDR3 protein: CASSLAQGSTETQYF. The CDR3 bases are TGTGCCAGCAGCTTAGCCCAGGGGAGCACCGAGACCCAGTACTTC. The chain uses TRBV7-9 and TRBJ2-5; possible D gene TRBD1, 6 bases. CDR3 size: 15 residues. Trimming removed 0 bases from V and 5 bases from J, with 13 bases in between. CDR1 SEHNR and CDR2 FQNEAQ come from the germline V gene (reference sequence).